The sample holds a few counts of the clone carrying this T cell receptor beta chain. Researchers made TCR beta libraries by using iRepertoire HTBI primers and running Arm-PCR on CDR3 regions. TCRdb ran MiXCR on the multiplex PCR reads and lists one entry per CDR3 protein. In the table there are about 430,000 distinct CDR3 sequences, 20% to 25% of which are singletons. This entry comes from a study of regulatory T cells in long-lasting Graves disease. Time point reported: persistent/refractory GD, antithyroid drugs over 5 years with positive TRAb. The TCR library was made from RNA extracted from PBMCs. The V gene lost 3 bases and the J gene lost 6 bases, with 15 bases spanning the gap. The CDR3 consists of 14 residues.

Sequencing was performed on peripheral blood mononuclear cells (PBMCs), taken when the disease was refractory, from a patient treated with antithyroid drugs. The chain uses TRBV12-3 or TRBV12-4 and TRBJ2-7; no firm D call. This receptor was obtained from a female donor with Graves disease. The CDR3 region is CASSFSDVLTEQYF. The CDR3 DNA follows: TGTGCCAGCAGTTTCTCGGACGTGCTGACCGAGCAGTACTTC.